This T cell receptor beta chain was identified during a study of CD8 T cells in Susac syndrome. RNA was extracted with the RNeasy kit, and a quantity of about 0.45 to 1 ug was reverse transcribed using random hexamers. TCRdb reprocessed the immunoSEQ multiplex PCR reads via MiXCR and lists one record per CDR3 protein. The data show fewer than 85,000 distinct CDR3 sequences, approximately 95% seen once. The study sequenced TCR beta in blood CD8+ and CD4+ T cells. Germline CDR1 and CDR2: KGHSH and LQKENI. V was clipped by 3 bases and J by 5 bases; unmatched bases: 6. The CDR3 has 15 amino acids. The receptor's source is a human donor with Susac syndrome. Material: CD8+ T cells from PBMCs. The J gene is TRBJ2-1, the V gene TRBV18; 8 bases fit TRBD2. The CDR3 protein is CASSPIGLADNEQFF. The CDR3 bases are TGTGCCAGCTCACCTATAGGACTAGCAGACAATGAGCAGTTCTTC.